The subject of this entry is one T cell receptor beta chain. One base away lies a much larger clone, so this may be a sequencing read error. RNA was extracted from bulk tissue without any cell sorting. The record originates from a study of tumor and adjacent non-tumor tissue in lung cancer. TCRbeta libraries were built with three rounds of nested PCR, modified from ARM-PCR. From the multiplex PCR reads, TCRdb called clonotypes with MiXCR, one entry per CDR3 protein. The sample includes about 200,000 distinct CDR3 sequences, about 76% of them seen just once. Trimming pared 3 bases from V and 11 bases from J, leaving 13 bases between. The CDR3 consists of 12 residues. From germline, CDR1 is SGHNT and CDR2 YENEEA.

V and J are TRBV11-3 and TRBJ1-1; D uncertain. The TCR sequence derives from a man aged 55-75 years with non-small cell lung cancer. Sequencing was carried out using lung tumor tissue. The CDR3 reads CASSFPRRDAFF. The CDR3 coding sequence is TGTGCCAGCAGCTTCCCCCGCCGGGATGCTTTCTTT.